This TCR beta chain was sequenced during a study of T cell responses to AZD1222 COVID-19 vaccine. The table came from immunoSEQ multiplex PCR; TCRdb's copy has only in-frame clones and leaves some out. The sample lists around 250,000 clones, 85% to 95% occurring once. V gave up 3 bases and J gave up 4 bases, with 5 bases separating them. The CDR3 totals 12 residues. Germline loops: CDR1 SGDLS, CDR2 YYNGEE. The study, taken as a whole, reports: Baseline serostatus was positive in only six AZD1222 recipients. A rise in Spike-specific TCR breadth and depth followed two AZD1222 doses. Donors were chiefly white British, with a greater number of females, and clonal diversity was perhaps underestimated.

Of note for this clone: Its antigen is as yet unknown.

The rearrangement uses TRBV9 and TRBJ2-1; D call uncertain. The specimen was peripheral blood, collected on day 0 of AZD1222 vaccination. The sequence was collected from an adult in good health. CDR3 amino acids: CASSATYNEQFF. DNA for the CDR3: TGTGCCAGCAGCGCGACTTACAATGAGCAGTTCTTC.